These 27 T cell receptor beta chains were all obtained from the same sample, sequenced in a study of cytomegalovirus exposure and HLA in healthy donors. Researchers ran the PCR with 60 Vbeta and 13 Jbeta primers. The data were produced by immunoSEQ multiplex PCR, yet TCRdb's version contains in-frame clones alone and is incomplete. The sample shows about 160,000 clones, approximately 78% of them seen only once. The sample comprised PBMCs. The receptors were sampled from a male donor in good health and CMV-seropositive.

V gene TRBV7-2 combines with J gene TRBJ2-7; 10 bases fit TRBD1. CDR1 and CDR2 (germline): SGHTA, FQGNSA. The CDR3 is 18 amino acids. Trimming at V came to 0 bases and at J to 0 bases, leaving 8 bases not matched to a gene. The CDR3 loop is CASSLATGGDIGSYEQYF. The CDR3 DNA is TGTGCCAGCAGCTTAGCGACAGGGGGCGATATTGGCTCCTACGAGCAGTACTTC.

The chain combines TRBV28 with TRBJ2-1, with unresolved D. This CDR3 is built from 16 residues. Trimming shortened V by 2 bases and J by 0 bases, and 11 bases separated the two germline ends. Germline CDR1 and CDR2: MDHEN and SYDVKM. CDR3 sequence (DNA): TGTGCCAGCAGTTTAGGCAGCGCCGGCTCCTACAATGAGCAGTTCTTC. It is translated as CASSLGSAGSYNEQFF.

This clone appeared a few times. The J gene is TRBJ2-7, the V gene TRBV7-6; tentatively, D is TRBD1 (6 bases). V lost 5 bases and J lost 8, with 16 bases in between. Germline CDR1 and CDR2: SGHVS and FNYEAQ. CDR3 size: 13 residues. CDR3: CASSRDQGSQQYF. Written as DNA, the CDR3 is TGTGCCAGCAGCCGAGACCAGGGGTCGCAGCAGTACTTC.

V is TRBV10-3 and J is TRBJ2-7, with TRBD2 matching over 7 bases. Germline V CDR1 and CDR2: ENHRY, SYGVKD. This CDR3 comprises 14 residues. The J segment lost 1 base and the V segment lost 6 bases, leaving 6 bases of the junction unmatched. The CDR3 bases are TGTGCCATCAGCCTACTAGCGCAGTCCTACGAGCAGTACTTC. This codes for CAISLLAQSYEQYF.

V and J are TRBV29-1 and TRBJ1-1; no definite D call. The CDR3 sequence is 14 residues long. Per germline, CDR1 SQVTM and CDR2 ANQGSEA. Trimming stripped 4 bases from V and 5 bases from J, with 17 bases between. CDR3 residues: CSVAPRVPVTEAFF. For the CDR3, the DNA is TGCAGCGTTGCCCCCCGGGTACCGGTAACTGAAGCTTTCTTT.

V gene TRBV27 combines with J gene TRBJ2-1, with a possible D match to TRBD2 (5 bases). The CDR3 is 13 residues long. V was pared by 2 bases and J by 14 bases, with 16 bases between. CDR1 is MNHEY and CDR2 is SMNVEV in the germline V gene (reference sequence). The CDR3 spells CASSLTTRRYKFF. CDR3 in DNA: TGTGCCAGCAGTTTAACTACTAGACGCTATAAGTTCTTC.

The chain is built from TRBV7-2 and TRBJ2-7; the match to TRBD2 covers 9 bases. From germline, CDR1 is SGHTA and CDR2 FQGNSA. This CDR3 has 15 residues. The ends lost 5 bases at V and 3 bases at J; junction bases unmatched: 8. The DNA for the CDR3 is TGTGCCAGCAGCACGTCTAGCGGGGTTGTCTACGAGCAGTACTTC. This codes for CASSTSSGVVYEQYF. Supplemented by reference TRBV7-2 and TRBJ2-7, the full variable domain reads GAGVSQSPSNKVTEKGKDVELRCDPISGHTALYWYRQSLGQGLEFLIYFQGNSAPDKSGLPSDRFSAERTGGSVSTLTIQRTQQEDSAVYLCASSTSSGVVYEQYFGPGTRLTVT.

The chain links TRBV30 to TRBJ1-4, with a weak D call TRBD1 (6 bases). Germline V gene sequence: CDR1 GTSNPN, CDR2 SVGIG (reference sequence). CDR3 length: 15 residues. With 0 bases removed from V and 1 base from J, the gap between germline ends came to 9 bases. The CDR3: CAWSVQQGTNEKLFF. In DNA form, the CDR3 reads TGTGCCTGGAGTGTCCAACAGGGAACTAATGAAAAACTGTTTTTT.

This chain links TRBV11-2 with TRBJ1-6, with D perhaps matching TRBD1 (5 bases). CDR3 length: 15 residues. V gave up 5 bases and J gave up 3 bases, with 11 bases separating them. Germline V gene data show CDR1 as SGHAT and CDR2 as FQNNGV. CDR3 sequence: CASSLQTVYNSPLHF. CDR3 sequence (DNA): TGTGCCAGCAGCCTTCAGACAGTCTATAATTCACCCCTCCACTTT.

This clone was counted a few times. This chain connects TRBV30 to TRBJ2-3, with D maybe TRBD2 (6 bases). Germline V lookup: CDR1 GTSNPN, CDR2 SVGIG (reference sequence). This CDR3 contains 16 residues. V was pared by 0 bases and J by 6 bases, with 19 bases between. This chain's CDR3 is CAWSVLGRLGSDTQYF. Here the CDR3 DNA reads TGTGCCTGGAGTGTATTAGGGAGGCTCGGTTCGGATACGCAGTATTTT. The entire variable domain, with the rest obtained from reference TRBV30 and TRBJ2-3, is as follows: SQTIHQWPATLVQPVGSPLSLECTVEGTSNPNLYWYRQAAGRGLQLLFYSVGIGQISSEVPQNLSASRPQDRQFILSSKKLLLSDSGFYLCAWSVLGRLGSDTQYFGPGTRLTVL.

The gene calls are TRBV28 and TRBJ1-2; 8 bases match TRBD1. J lost 9 bases, V lost 5 bases, and 14 bases had no gene match. This CDR3 spans 15 amino acids. CDR1 is MDHEN, CDR2 SYDVKM, per germline. CDR3 in amino acids: CASSLPGTGVFSYTF. CDR3 nucleotides: TGTGCCAGCAGTCTACCCGGGACAGGAGTATTCAGCTACACCTTC.

Worth noting for this clone: Compared with germline, one end of the junction differs, possibly owing to a read error. V is TRBV4-1 and J is TRBJ2-7, with TRBD2 matching over 9 bases. This CDR3 is 15 amino acids long. Germline CDR1 reads MGHRA; CDR2 reads YSYEKL. The CDR3 spells CASSEESGRKDEQYF. In nucleotides, the CDR3 is TGCGCCAGCAGCGAAGAGAGCGGGAGGAAGGACGAGCAGTACTTC.

This clone was observed a few times. V and J are TRBV11-2 and TRBJ1-3; 7 bases agree with TRBD1. After removal of 5 bases from V and 2 bases from J, the junction contained 3 bases not matched to a gene. The CDR3 sequence is 14 residues long. Germline CDR1 and CDR2: SGHAT and FQNNGV. CDR3 sequence reads: CASSAGTAGNTIYF. DNA of the CDR3: TGTGCCAGCAGCGCAGGGACAGCTGGAAACACCATATATTTT.

This chain uses TRBV19 with TRBJ1-4, with D tentatively TRBD1 (5 bases). This CDR3 spans 14 amino acids. Germline-derived CDR1 and CDR2 are LNHDA and SQIVND (reference sequence). V lost 5 bases to trimming and J lost 8 bases, with 15 bases between them. The CDR3 DNA reads as TGTGCCAGTAGTGAGGACACCCGAAGGGAAAAACTGTTTTTT. It yields the protein CASSEDTRREKLFF.

The J gene is TRBJ1-5, the V gene TRBV19, with TRBD1 matching 7 bases. The J segment lost 5 bases and the V segment lost 4 bases, leaving 2 bases of the junction unmatched. The germline V gene has CDR1 LNHDA and CDR2 SQIVND (reference sequence). The CDR3 spans 13 residues. In DNA form, the CDR3 reads TGTGCCAGTAGTAAGAGGGGGCATCAGCCCCAGCATTTT. Its protein product is CASSKRGHQPQHF.

The V gene is TRBV19, the J gene TRBJ2-7; TRBD2 might be the D (6 bases). This CDR3 has 14 residues. Germline V CDR1 and CDR2: LNHDA, SQIVND (reference sequence). Between the trimmed V and J ends, which lost 1 base and 3 bases, there was a span of 10 bases. The CDR3 DNA reads TGTGCCAGTAGTATAGCCGGAGGGATCTACGAGCAGTACTTC. This sequence encodes CASSIAGGIYEQYF.

The chain combines TRBV30 with TRBJ2-2, with 7 bases that match TRBD1. J was trimmed by 3 bases and V by 8 bases; bases with no gene match: 6. The CDR3 runs to 13 residues. Germline V CDR1 and CDR2: GTSNPN, SVGIG (reference sequence). The CDR3 nucleotides read TGTGCCGGACCGGGACAGTACACCGGGGAGCTGTTTTTT. Translating gives CAGPGQYTGELFF.

V usage is TRBV11-3 and J usage is TRBJ2-1; 7 bases are a match to TRBD1. The germline gives CDR1 SGHNT, CDR2 YENEEA. V lost 5 bases to trimming and J lost 8 bases; unmatched junction nucleotides: 9. CDR3 length equals 14 residues. The CDR3 DNA is TGTGCCAGCAGCGTAACAGGGGCGGTCCATGAGCAGTTCTTC. Residues: CASSVTGAVHEQFF.

CDR3 in DNA: TGTGCCTGGACCCTAGGGGCCAATCAGCCCCAGCATTTT. Protein product: CAWTLGANQPQHF. The chain recombines TRBV30 with TRBJ1-5, with D perhaps TRBD1 (5 bases). With 4 bases removed from V and 3 bases from J, the gap between germline ends came to 10 bases. The CDR3 runs to 13 residues. CDR1 and CDR2 (germline): GTSNPN, SVGIG (reference sequence).

For this clone: The junction differs from germline at one of its ends, possibly a read error. This chain uses TRBV30 with TRBJ2-7, with no clear D. The CDR3 is 11 residues long. In germline, CDR1 is GTSNPN, CDR2 SVGIG (reference sequence). The CDR3 is CAWSVSGRRAF. Here the CDR3 DNA reads TGTGCCTGGAGTGTAAGTGGCAGGCGAGCCTTC.

The chain is built from TRBV18 and TRBJ2-1, with 11 nucleotides matching TRBD2. Germline values: CDR1 KGHSH, CDR2 LQKENI. The junction had 1 base not matched to a gene; V was cut back by 4 bases and J by 5 bases. The CDR3 loop spans 14 amino acids. The CDR3 coding sequence is TGTGCCAGCTCACTAGCGGGAGGGGACAATGAGCAGTTCTTC. It specifies CASSLAGGDNEQFF.

About this clone itself: Its ends do not fully match the called genes, so a read error is possible. This chain connects TRBV7-9 to TRBJ2-7, with a weak D call TRBD1 (5 bases). The V gene's germline CDR1 is SEHNR and CDR2 FQNEAQ (reference sequence). The CDR3 totals 15 residues. CDR3 nucleotides: TGTTCCAGCAGCCCCTCCACGACAGTCTCCTACGAACAGTACTTC. Translation: CSSSPSTTVSYEQYF. Using reference TRBV7-9 and TRBJ2-7 for the parts outside the CDR3, the full variable domain is DTGVSQNPRHKITKRGQNVTFRCDPISEHNRLYWYRQTLGQGPEFLTYFQNEAQLEKSRLLSDRFSAERPKGSFSTLEIQRTEQGDSAMYLCSSSPSTTVSYEQYFGPGTRLTVT.

The CDR3 spells CARTLNKGGDEQYF. Here the CDR3 DNA reads TGTGCCAGAACTCTCAATAAGGGGGGGGACGAGCAGTACTTC. V is TRBV19 and J is TRBJ2-7; perhaps TRBD2 as D (7 bases). Looked up from germline, CDR1 is LNHDA and CDR2 is SQIVND (reference sequence). CDR3 length: 14 residues. V lost 9 bases and J lost 5, with 20 bases in between.

CDR3 DNA: TGTGCCAGCCCGAATCGGGGGCGGGGGACTGAAGCTTTCTTT. Translation gives CASPNRGRGTEAFF. The chain employs TRBV6-1 and TRBJ1-1; D is perhaps TRBD1 (6 bases). The CDR3 consists of 14 residues. CDR1 MNHNS and CDR2 SASEGT come from the germline V gene. V lost 8 bases and J lost 5, with 18 bases in between.

The rearrangement uses TRBV6-6 and TRBJ1-3; D gene ambiguous. CDR1 and CDR2 (germline): MNHNY, SVGAGI (reference sequence). The CDR3 runs to 14 residues. V lost 6 bases, J lost 0 bases, and 9 bases lay in between. DNA of the CDR3: TGTGCCAGCAGGGACGGAGGCTCTGGAAACACCATATATTTT. Protein: CASRDGGSGNTIYF.

The rearrangement uses TRBV11-3 and TRBJ2-2, with TRBD1 matching over 11 bases. The CDR3 consists of 15 residues. With 6 bases clipped from V and 4 bases from J, the junction kept 4 bases outside the gene matches. Germline V gene sequence: CDR1 SGHNT, CDR2 YENEEA. CDR3 region: CASSPGQGGTGELFF. The CDR3 coding sequence is TGTGCCAGCAGTCCGGGACAGGGGGGCACCGGGGAGCTGTTTTTT.

CDR3 nucleotide sequence: TGTGCCAGCCGGGTCCTCCCGGGAGGCCCGCCCGGCGCCTACGAGCAGTACTTC. This translates into CASRVLPGGPPGAYEQYF. The chain couples TRBV27 to TRBJ2-7; 7 bases line up with TRBD2. V shed 8 bases, J shed 2 bases, and the junction held 21 bases outside the gene matches. The CDR3 is 18 residues long. Germline assignment: CDR1 MNHEY and CDR2 SMNVEV (reference sequence).